This T cell receptor beta chain was obtained from a study of T cell responses to AZD1222 COVID-19 vaccine. Germline V gives CDR1 MNHEY, CDR2 SVGAGI. V was pared by 5 bases and J by 3 bases, with 5 bases between. CDR3 length: 12 residues. Comment on this clone: The antigen is unknown.

TCRdb's table, derived via immunoSEQ multiplex PCR, lists solely in-frame clones and lacks some. The sample holds roughly 67,000 clones, 88% seen once. Study-wide results and caveats: Nearly half of spike-specific TCRs reportedly target unmutated variant regions. Spike-specific TCR depth and breadth grew after two AZD1222 doses. All repertoire sampling was performed exclusively after the peak T cell response. There were vaccine-associated CD4 TCRs across spike, dominant at 160-218 and 743-854.

This sequence was found in an adult in good health. Source: peripheral blood, taken on day 0 of AZD1222 vaccination. The J gene is TRBJ2-1, the V gene TRBV6-5; no firm D call. The CDR3 nucleotides read TGTGCCAGCAGTCCAGACTACAATGAGCAGTTCTTC. This codes for CASSPDYNEQFF.